This TCR beta chain emerged from a study of human T cells and chemical hapten exposure. Single cDNA molecules in the library carried unique molecular identifiers attached during preparation. TCRdb re-derived calls from the RACE reads in MiXCR, one entry per CDR3 protein. This table holds around 160,000 distinct CDR3 sequences, 14% found once. Trimming left V 1 base short and J 2 bases short, with 8 bases between. This CDR3 is built from 14 residues. Per germline, CDR1 SEHNR and CDR2 FQNEAQ (reference sequence). Time point given: patch test 1, 2 weeks after DPC sensitization. Sample treatment: therapeutic diphenylcyclopropenone sensitization with weekly scalp DPC.

This clonotype originated in a woman aged 25 to 39 with alopecia areata. Some clones in this sample may be carry-over from other donors' samples. This chain links TRBV7-9 with TRBJ1-1; D not resolved. Specimen: whole blood, collected in connection with sensitization to the hapten diphenylcyclopropenone (DPC). CDR3 in DNA: TGTGCCAGCAGCTTAGGGATGGCAAACACTGAAGCTTTCTTT. Its protein is CASSLGMANTEAFF.